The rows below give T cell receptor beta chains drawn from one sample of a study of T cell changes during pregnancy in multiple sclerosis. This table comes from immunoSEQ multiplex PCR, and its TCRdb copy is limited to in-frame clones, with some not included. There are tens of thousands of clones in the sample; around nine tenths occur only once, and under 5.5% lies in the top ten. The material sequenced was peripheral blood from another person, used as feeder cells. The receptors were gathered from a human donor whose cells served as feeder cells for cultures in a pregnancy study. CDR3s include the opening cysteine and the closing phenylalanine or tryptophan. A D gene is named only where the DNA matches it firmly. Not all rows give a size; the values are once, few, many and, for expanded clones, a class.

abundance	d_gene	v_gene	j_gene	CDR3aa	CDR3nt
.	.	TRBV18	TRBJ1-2	CASSPNDRNYGYTF	TGTGCCAGCTCACCAAATGACAGAAACTATGGCTACACCTTC
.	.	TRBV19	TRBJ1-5	CASSRTRDGTQHF	TGTGCCAGTAGTAGGACCCGCGATGGGACCCAGCATTTT
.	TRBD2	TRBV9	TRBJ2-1	CASSPFSSGFYNEQFF	TGTGCCAGCAGCCCGTTCTCTAGCGGGTTTTACAATGAGCAGTTCTTC
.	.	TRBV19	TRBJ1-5	CASSMGPQPQHF	TGTGCCAGTAGTATGGGGCCGCAGCCCCAGCATTTT
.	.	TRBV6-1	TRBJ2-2	CASSEGGRGTGELFF	TGTGCCAGCAGTGAGGGAGGCAGGGGGACCGGGGAGCTGTTTTTT
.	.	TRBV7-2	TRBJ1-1	CASSQQGSTEAFF	TGTGCCAGCAGTCAACAGGGAAGCACTGAAGCTTTCTTT
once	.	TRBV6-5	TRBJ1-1	CASSYSAGMNTEAFF	TGTGCCAGCAGTTACTCGGCCGGAATGAACACTGAAGCTTTCTTT
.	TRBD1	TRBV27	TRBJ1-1	CASSVIPGQGTEAFF	TGTGCCAGCAGTGTCATACCGGGACAGGGCACTGAAGCTTTCTTT
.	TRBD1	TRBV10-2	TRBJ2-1	CASSVWDSFNEQFF	TGCGCCAGCAGTGTGTGGGACAGCTTCAATGAGCAGTTCTTC
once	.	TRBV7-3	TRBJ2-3	CASSLGPGDTQYF	TGTGCCAGCAGCTTAGGCCCGGGGGATACGCAGTATTTT
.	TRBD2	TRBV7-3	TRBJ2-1	CASSYDRSSGYNEQFF	TGTGCCAGCAGCTACGATAGGTCTAGCGGGTACAATGAGCAGTTCTTC
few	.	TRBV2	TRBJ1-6	CASTTGPNSPLHF	TGTGCCAGCACAACAGGGCCTAATTCACCCCTCCACTTT
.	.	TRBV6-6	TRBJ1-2	CASSTPGGDNYGYTF	TGTGCCAGCAGTACCCCGGGAGGGGATAACTATGGCTACACCTTC
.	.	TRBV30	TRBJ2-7	CAWTRRDKVYF	TGTGCCTGGACTCGCCGGGACAAAGTGTACTTC
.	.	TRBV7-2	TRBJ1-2	CASSSPDSLGYGYTF	TGTGCCAGCAGCTCGCCGGACAGCCTGGGCTATGGCTACACCTTC
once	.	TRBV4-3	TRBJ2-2	CASSRGVTNTGELFF	TGCGCCAGCAGCCGAGGGGTCACGAACACCGGGGAGCTGTTTTTT
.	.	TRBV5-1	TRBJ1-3	CASTPQTGNTIYF	TGCGCCAGCACCCCGCAAACCGGAAACACCATATATTTT
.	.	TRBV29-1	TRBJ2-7	CSVGPGAYEQYF	TGCAGCGTGGGACCGGGGGCCTACGAGCAGTACTTC
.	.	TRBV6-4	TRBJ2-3	CASSGGIGTDTQYF	TGTGCCAGCAGTGGGGGAATCGGCACAGATACGCAGTATTTT
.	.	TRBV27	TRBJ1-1	CASRRRQSNTEAFF	TGTGCCAGCAGACGTCGACAGTCCAACACTGAAGCTTTCTTT
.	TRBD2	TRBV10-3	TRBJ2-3	CATQRGVLDTQYF	TGTGCCACCCAGCGGGGGGTTTTGGATACGCAGTATTTT
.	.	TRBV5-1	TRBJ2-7	CASSLGGGPVGRNEQYF	TGCGCCAGCAGCTTGGGAGGGGGGCCTGTTGGGCGCAACGAGCAGTACTTC
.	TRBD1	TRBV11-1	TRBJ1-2	CATENLGGSYGYTF	TGTGCCACCGAAAATCTAGGGGGCAGCTATGGCTACACCTTC
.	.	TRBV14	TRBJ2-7	CASSQGSPIYYEQYF	TGTGCCAGCAGCCAAGGTTCACCTATCTACTACGAGCAGTACTTC
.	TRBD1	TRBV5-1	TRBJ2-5	CASRQGTGPQETQYF	TGCGCCAGCAGACAGGGGACAGGGCCCCAAGAGACCCAGTACTTC
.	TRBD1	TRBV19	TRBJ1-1	CASSTRQGPTEAFF	TGTGCCAGTAGTACACGACAGGGACCCACTGAAGCTTTCTTT
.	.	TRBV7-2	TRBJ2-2	CASSNRQGGAGELFF	TGTGCCAGCAGCAACAGACAGGGAGGCGCCGGGGAGCTGTTTTTT
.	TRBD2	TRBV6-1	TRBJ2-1	CASSGASGGLHDEQFF	TGTGCCAGCAGTGGGGCTAGCGGGGGACTACACGATGAGCAGTTCTTC
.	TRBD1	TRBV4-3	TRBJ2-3	CASSQTTGGGTDTQYF	TGCGCCAGCAGCCAGACTACAGGGGGTGGCACAGATACGCAGTATTTT
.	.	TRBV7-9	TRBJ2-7	CASSAPGTDEQYF	TGTGCCAGCAGCGCACCCGGAACTGACGAGCAGTACTTC
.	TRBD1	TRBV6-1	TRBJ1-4	CASRGTGSNEKLFF	TGTGCCAGCAGAGGGACAGGGTCTAATGAAAAACTGTTTTTT
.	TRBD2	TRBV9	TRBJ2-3	CASSLYGTSVEFGQYF	TGTGCCAGCAGCCTATATGGGACTAGCGTCGAGTTTGGGCAGTATTTT
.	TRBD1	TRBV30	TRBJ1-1	CAWSVLGTGITEAFF	TGTGCCTGGAGTGTTCTCGGGACAGGGATCACTGAAGCTTTCTTT
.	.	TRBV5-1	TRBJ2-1	CASSLDPGAGSVNEQFF	TGCGCCAGCAGCTTGGACCCGGGGGCGGGAAGCGTAAATGAGCAGTTCTTC
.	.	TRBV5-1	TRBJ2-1	CASSLAGGARRNEQFF	TGCGCCAGCAGCTTGGCCGGCGGGGCGAGAAGGAATGAGCAGTTCTTC
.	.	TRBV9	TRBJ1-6	CASSVGPEHSPLHF	TGTGCCAGCAGCGTAGGCCCGGAGCATTCACCCCTCCACTTT
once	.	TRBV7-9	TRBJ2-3	CASGSTDTQYF	TGTGCCAGCGGAAGCACAGATACGCAGTATTTT
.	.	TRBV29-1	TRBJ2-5	CSVEGLTGETQYF	TGCAGCGTTGAAGGGCTGACTGGAGAGACCCAGTACTTC
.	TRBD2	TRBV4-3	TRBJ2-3	CASSLTSGRADTQYF	TGCGCCAGCAGCCTCACTAGCGGGAGGGCAGATACGCAGTATTTT
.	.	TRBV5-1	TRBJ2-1	CASSFDSYNEQFF	TGCGCCAGCAGCTTTGACAGTTACAATGAGCAGTTCTTC
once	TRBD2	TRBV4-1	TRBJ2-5	CASSHIRTSGGPQETQYF	TGCGCCAGCAGCCACATCCGGACTAGCGGGGGGCCCCAAGAGACCCAGTACTTC
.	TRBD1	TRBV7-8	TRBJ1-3	CASSSGGGGNTIYF	TGTGCCAGCAGCTCCGGTGGAGGGGGCAACACCATATATTTT
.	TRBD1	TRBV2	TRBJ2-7	CASRILPDRTVEYEQYF	TGTGCCAGCAGGATATTACCGGACAGGACCGTCGAATACGAGCAGTACTTC
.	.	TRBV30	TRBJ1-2	CAWSPTGPNYGYTF	TGTGCCTGGAGCCCTACAGGGCCAAACTATGGCTACACCTTC
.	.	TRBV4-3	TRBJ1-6	CASSQAAGEIYNSPLHF	TGCGCCAGCAGCCAAGCCGCAGGGGAAATCTATAATTCACCCCTCCACTTT
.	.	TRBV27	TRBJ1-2	CASSRGRSPYTF	TGTGCCAGCAGTCGGGGCAGGAGCCCCTACACCTTC
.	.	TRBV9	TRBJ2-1	CASGVDNEQFF	TGTGCCAGCGGAGTTGACAATGAGCAGTTCTTC
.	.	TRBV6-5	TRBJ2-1	CASSSQGREQFF	TGTGCCAGCAGTTCCCAAGGCCGTGAGCAGTTCTTC
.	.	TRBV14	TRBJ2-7	CALEREPLGEQYF	TGTGCCCTTGAGAGGGAACCCCTTGGGGAGCAGTACTTC
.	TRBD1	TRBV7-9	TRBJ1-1	CASTPTGTVNTEAFF	TGTGCCAGCACCCCAACGGGGACAGTGAACACTGAAGCTTTCTTT
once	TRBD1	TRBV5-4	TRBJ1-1	CASSLHTGDTEAFF	TGTGCCAGCAGCTTGCACACAGGGGATACTGAAGCTTTCTTT
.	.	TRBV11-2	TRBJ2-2	CASIPQGRNTGELFF	TGTGCCAGCATCCCCCAGGGAAGGAACACCGGGGAGCTGTTTTTT
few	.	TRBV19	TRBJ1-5	CASLRGGDGNQPQHF	TGTGCCAGCCTAAGGGGGGGGGATGGCAATCAGCCCCAGCATTTT
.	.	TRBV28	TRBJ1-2	CASRTGIQGGYTF	TGTGCCAGCAGAACAGGGATTCAGGGTGGCTACACCTTC
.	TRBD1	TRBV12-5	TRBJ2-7	CASGLPYRGLNEQYF	TGTGCTAGTGGTTTGCCCTACAGGGGGCTGAACGAGCAGTACTTC
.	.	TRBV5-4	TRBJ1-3	CASSWWGSSGNTIYF	TGTGCCAGCAGCTGGTGGGGGAGCTCTGGAAACACCATATATTTT